The 32 T cell receptor beta chains in this list originate from one sample, sequenced in a study of T cell repertoires in cytomegalovirus infection. TCRdb ran MiXCR on the reads and lists one entry per CDR3 protein. Here the sample spans hundreds of thousands of distinct CDR3 sequences, about 8.8% being singletons. Sequencing was done on a sample of PBMCs. The receptors derive from a human donor in good health (CMV status not recorded). Some clones in this sample may be carry-over from other donors' samples.

This clonotype was seen ten or more times. V is TRBV20-1 and J is TRBJ2-1; D gene ambiguous. The V gene's germline CDR1 is DFQATT and CDR2 SNEGSKA (reference sequence). The CDR3 contains 12 residues. V lost 1 base and J lost 8, with 9 bases in between. CDR3 coding DNA: TGCAGTGCTAGAGTTCTCGGCGATGAGCAGTTCTTC. Translated, it gives CSARVLGDEQFF.

At least ten counts were recorded for this clonotype. CDR3 residues: CASSSAGAYGYTF. The DNA for the CDR3 is TGTGCCAGCAGCTCGGCAGGAGCCTATGGCTACACCTTC. The chain employs TRBV7-9 and TRBJ1-2; D call uncertain. V was cut by 4 bases and J by 4 bases, with 10 bases left in between. Germline CDR1 reads SEHNR; CDR2 reads FQNEAQ (reference sequence). The CDR3 consists of 13 residues.

This sequence joins TRBV15 and TRBJ2-2; 9 nucleotides match TRBD2. The CDR3 extends over 16 amino acids. Trimming removed 1 base from V and 6 bases from J; junction bases left unmatched: 6. Germline lookup yields CDR1 LNHNV and CDR2 YYDKDF (reference sequence). CDR3 amino acids: CATSRGQRGAPGELFF. The CDR3 nucleotides are TGTGCCACCAGCAGAGGGCAGCGGGGGGCGCCCGGGGAGCTGTTTTTT.

This rearrangement joins TRBV2 to TRBJ2-4; 9 bases map to TRBD2. The CDR3 consists of 17 residues. V was pared by 6 bases and J by 0 bases, with 9 bases of the junction left unmatched. Looked up from germline, CDR1 is SNHLY and CDR2 is FYNNEI. The DNA of the CDR3 is TGTGCCAGCAGCGCAAATAGCGGGGGTCTAGCCAAAAACATTCAGTACTTC. This gives the protein CASSANSGGLAKNIQYF.

At least ten counts were recorded for this clonotype. The gene calls are TRBV12-3 or TRBV12-4 and TRBJ1-5, with no clear D. This CDR3 region has 13 residues. Trimming removed 7 bases from V and 6 bases from J, with 13 bases in between. CDR3 DNA sequence: TGTGCCAGCACTCTTTTCCGAGGTCAGCCCCAGCATTTT. Translating gives CASTLFRGQPQHF.

As regards this clonotype: This CDR3 fails to terminate in the conserved phenylalanine or tryptophan, so it likely reflects a read error. V gene TRBV20-1 combines with J gene TRBJ2-5, with D unresolved. V was cut by 5 bases and J by 1 base, with 11 bases left in between. The V gene's germline CDR1 is DFQATT and CDR2 SNEGSKA (reference sequence). CDR3 length equals 13 residues. The CDR3 spells CSASWALQETQYY. CDR3 bases: TGCAGTGCTTCCTGGGCACTCCAAGAGACCCAGTACTAC.

This clonotype was detected many times. This chain connects TRBV29-1 to TRBJ1-5, with 8 bases identical to TRBD1. CDR3 size: 13 residues. Trimming took 6 bases from V and 4 from J; bases not matched to a gene: 5. CDR1 and CDR2 (germline): SQVTM, ANQGSEA. CDR3 sequence (DNA): TGCAGCGTGTTGACAGGGGATAATCAGCCCCAGCATTTT. Its translation: CSVLTGDNQPQHF.

CDR3 region: CASSYHPGSSYEQYF. CDR3 in DNA: TGTGCCAGCAGCTACCATCCGGGCAGTTCCTACGAGCAGTACTTC. The gene calls are TRBV6-2 or TRBV6-3 and TRBJ2-7, with D hard to call. The CDR3 contains 15 residues. The V and J ends lost 6 bases and 1 base respectively, with 16 bases between them. Germline loops: CDR1 MNHEY, CDR2 SVGEGT.

The sample holds many counts of this clonotype. The J gene is TRBJ2-3, the V gene TRBV20-1; the D gene is possibly TRBD2 (6 bases). Germline V gene sequence: CDR1 DFQATT, CDR2 SNEGSKA (reference sequence). The CDR3 runs 13 residues. Trimming shortened V by 6 bases and J by 3 bases, and 13 bases separated the two germline ends. CDR3 sequence (DNA): TGCAGTGCCACGCCGGGGGAGACAGATACGCAGTATTTT. Its protein product is CSATPGETDTQYF.

This clonotype was counted many times. The chain joins TRBV5-1 to TRBJ1-2; possibly TRBD1 for D (6 bases). The CDR3 is 13 residues long. Germline CDR1 and CDR2: SGHRS and YFSETQ. Deletions cut 6 bases from V and 5 bases from J, with 14 bases between. CDR3 in amino acids: CASTQGGNYGYTF. The CDR3 nucleotides are TGCGCCAGCACACAGGGCGGGAATTATGGCTACACCTTC.

This clonotype was seen a few times. The rearrangement uses TRBV29-1 and TRBJ1-2, with D maybe TRBD1 (5 bases). The CDR3 runs 16 residues. Germline V CDR1 and CDR2: SQVTM, ANQGSEA. V was cut by 0 bases and J by 3 bases, with 17 bases left in between. The CDR3 here is CSVEDRREGWDYGYTF. The CDR3 DNA sequence: TGCAGCGTTGAAGATCGAAGAGAGGGGTGGGACTATGGCTACACCTTC.

In its sample, this clonotype was seen a few times. The chain has TRBV20-1 and TRBJ1-2; D might be TRBD1 (5 bases). In germline, CDR1 is DFQATT, CDR2 SNEGSKA (reference sequence). CDR3 length equals 14 residues. V was trimmed by 0 bases and J by 8 bases, leaving 16 bases between them. The CDR3, as DNA: TGCAGTGCTAGAGAGGGGGGAAGAGGAGGAGGCTACACCTTC. It specifies CSAREGGRGGGYTF.

This rearrangement joins TRBV20-1 to TRBJ2-5; D gene unclear. This CDR3 is 13 amino acids long. CDR1 is DFQATT and CDR2 is SNEGSKA in the germline V gene (reference sequence). The V gene lost 5 bases and the J gene lost 3 bases, with 13 bases spanning the gap. The CDR3 nucleotides read TGCAGTGCTGTCCTGGGGTTCGAAGAGACCCAGTACTTC. Its protein is CSAVLGFEETQYF.

This clonotype showed up just a few times. This chain links TRBV27 with TRBJ1-1, with D uncertain. The ends were cut back, 11 bases at V and 7 bases at J, with 14 bases in the middle. Germline CDR1 and CDR2: MNHEY and SMNVEV (reference sequence). This CDR3 has 11 residues. The CDR3: CASRWGSEAFF. The CDR3 DNA reads TGTGCCTCCCGGTGGGGAAGTGAAGCTTTCTTT.

This clonotype was counted a few times. The chain employs TRBV7-9 and TRBJ2-1; 9 bases are shared with TRBD1. This CDR3 has 16 residues. Germline CDR1 is SEHNR and CDR2 is FQNEAQ (reference sequence). J was trimmed by 6 bases and V by 6 bases; bases with no gene match: 12. CDR3 sequence reads: CASSFQSQGAVNEQFF. The CDR3 bases are TGTGCCAGCAGTTTCCAGTCACAGGGGGCAGTCAATGAGCAGTTCTTC.

This clonotype was detected many times. V is TRBV15 and J is TRBJ2-2, with D hard to call. Germline assignment: CDR1 LNHNV and CDR2 YYDKDF (reference sequence). The CDR3 length is 12 residues. Trimming removed 0 bases from V and 7 bases from J, with 3 bases in between. The CDR3 sequence is CATSRDGGELFF. DNA for the CDR3: TGTGCCACCAGCAGAGATGGCGGGGAGCTGTTTTTT.

The sample holds many counts of this clonotype. The chain employs TRBV5-5 and TRBJ2-7, with 7 bases matching TRBD1. Trimming took 5 bases from V and 0 from J; bases not matched to a gene: 8. CDR3 size: 15 residues. CDR1 SGHKS and CDR2 YYEKEE come from the germline V gene (reference sequence). CDR3 amino acids: CASRDLGQSSYEQYF. The DNA for the CDR3 is TGTGCCAGCAGGGATCTGGGACAGAGCTCCTACGAGCAGTACTTC.

The sample holds a few counts of this clonotype. The chain couples TRBV12-3 or TRBV12-4 to TRBJ2-1, with D possibly called TRBD1 or TRBD2 (6 bases each). V was shortened by 5 bases and J by 9 bases, with 14 bases between the two germline ends. The CDR3 totals 13 residues. In nucleotides, the CDR3 is TGTGCCAGCAGTCTTACTAGGGGGGTTGAGCAGTTCTTC. Its translation: CASSLTRGVEQFF.

This clonotype has at least ten counts. The chain is built from TRBV28 and TRBJ2-7; 7 bases align to TRBD1. The CDR3 loop spans 13 amino acids. J gave up 4 bases and V 5 bases, and 5 bases lay outside the gene matches. Germline lookup yields CDR1 MDHEN and CDR2 SYDVKM. The chain's CDR3 is CASSLRGPYEQYV. Here the CDR3 DNA reads TGTGCCAGCAGTCTAAGGGGGCCGTACGAGCAGTACGTC.

This clonotype was seen ten or more times. The chain joins TRBV7-2 to TRBJ2-3; no reliable D call. Deletions cut 1 base from V and 1 base from J, with 21 bases between. Germline values: CDR1 SGHTA, CDR2 FQGNSA. This CDR3 is built from 19 residues. In nucleotides, the CDR3 is TGTGCCAGCAGCTTAGGGTATCCCTCTGACCGACCGGGCACAGATACGCAGTATTTT. It translates to CASSLGYPSDRPGTDTQYF.

At least ten counts were recorded for this clonotype. The chain couples TRBV25-1 to TRBJ2-6; D call uncertain. Per germline, CDR1 MGHDK and CDR2 SYGVNS. V dropped 3 bases and J dropped 3 bases, with 3 bases sitting between them. The CDR3 loop spans 13 amino acids. CDR3 DNA: TGTGCCAGCAGTGAGTTTGGGGCCAACGTCCTGACTTTC. As protein: CASSEFGANVLTF. The full variable domain, its missing parts supplied by reference TRBV25-1 and TRBJ2-6, is EADIYQTPRYLVIGTGKKITLECSQTMGHDKMYWYQQDPGMELHLIHYSYGVNSTEKGDLSSESTVSRIRTEHFPLTLESARPSHTSQYLCASSEFGANVLTFGAGSRLTVL.

This clonotype was counted many times. The V and J genes are TRBV7-2 and TRBJ2-2; D is undetermined. The CDR3 extends over 13 amino acids. With 2 bases removed from V and 5 bases from J, the gap between germline ends came to 6 bases. The germline CDR1 and CDR2 sequences are SGHTA and FQGNSA. The chain's CDR3 is CASSLTATGELFF. The CDR3 nucleotides are TGTGCCAGCAGCTTAACAGCTACCGGGGAGCTGTTTTTT.

This clonotype has ten or more counts. V and J are TRBV7-9 and TRBJ1-2; D gene uncertain. Germline CDR1 reads SEHNR; CDR2 reads FQNEAQ (reference sequence). CDR3 size: 14 residues. V was clipped by 1 base and J by 1 base, with 7 bases between them. The CDR3 DNA reads TGTGCCAGCAGCTTAGTGGACGTTAACTATGGCTACACCTTC. Translated, it gives CASSLVDVNYGYTF.

In its sample, this clonotype was seen many times. The genes are TRBV5-1 and TRBJ1-2, with D perhaps TRBD1 (6 bases). The V gene's germline CDR1 is SGHRS and CDR2 YFSETQ. Deletions cut 5 bases from V and 6 bases from J, with 17 bases between. The CDR3 consists of 14 residues. The CDR3 sequence: CASSRETGRNGYTF. CDR3 bases: TGCGCCAGCAGTCGAGAAACAGGGAGGAATGGCTACACCTTC.

This clonotype was recorded many times. V and J are TRBV11-3 and TRBJ1-1; D not resolved. The germline V and J ends were trimmed by 5 bases and 6 bases, with 19 bases remaining between them. Germline values: CDR1 SGHNT, CDR2 YENEEA. The CDR3 extends over 15 amino acids. The CDR3 DNA is TGTGCCAGCAGCGCCTCCTCGACCGGTAAGCCTGAAGCTTTCTTT. Residues: CASSASSTGKPEAFF.

CDR3 residues: CSAREIESFNYGYTF. The CDR3 coding sequence is TGCAGTGCTAGAGAAATTGAGAGCTTTAACTATGGCTACACCTTC. The chain combines TRBV20-1 with TRBJ1-2; D is ambiguous. The ends were cut back, 0 bases at V and 1 base at J, with 12 bases in the middle. The germline V gene encodes CDR1 DFQATT and CDR2 SNEGSKA (reference sequence). CDR3 size: 15 residues.

Many counts were recorded for this clonotype. The rearrangement links TRBV20-1 to TRBJ1-5; D remains ambiguous. V lost 6 bases to trimming and J lost 4 bases, with 13 bases between them. The CDR3 runs 13 residues. CDR1 and CDR2 from the germline V gene are DFQATT and SNEGSKA (reference sequence). The CDR3 sequence: CSAGEEANQPQHF. The CDR3 nucleotides read TGCAGTGCCGGGGAGGAGGCTAATCAGCCCCAGCATTTT.

The sample holds many counts of this clonotype. The chain recombines TRBV7-6 with TRBJ2-5, with 9 bases fitting TRBD2. This CDR3 spans 15 amino acids. The germline gives CDR1 SGHVS, CDR2 FNYEAQ. V was pared by 0 bases and J by 3 bases, with 2 bases of the junction left unmatched. This chain's CDR3 is CASSLAAGGEETQYF. In nucleotides, the CDR3 is TGTGCCAGCAGCTTAGCGGCGGGGGGGGAAGAGACCCAGTACTTC.

There are many counts of this clonotype. The V gene is TRBV20-1, the J gene TRBJ1-4; D is perhaps TRBD1 (6 bases). Trimming removed 6 bases from V and 5 bases from J, with 13 bases in between. This CDR3 region has 13 residues. Germline V CDR1 and CDR2: DFQATT, SNEGSKA (reference sequence). CDR3: CSAADRINEKLFF. In DNA, the CDR3 is TGCAGTGCAGCCGACAGGATAAATGAAAAACTGTTTTTT.

This clonotype was found many times. The chain couples TRBV5-6 to TRBJ2-1; maybe TRBD1 (5 bases). With 4 bases removed from V and 7 bases from J, the gap between germline ends came to 9 bases. The CDR3 consists of 12 residues. The germline CDR1 and CDR2 sequences are SGHDT and YYEEEE. The CDR3 loop reads CASSRGRNEQFF. The CDR3 bases are TGTGCCAGCAGCAGGGGAAGGAATGAGCAGTTCTTC.

In its sample, this clonotype was seen many times. The J gene is TRBJ2-1, the V gene TRBV9; D tentatively fits TRBD1 or TRBD2 (6 bases each). The V gene lost 0 bases and the J gene lost 0 bases, with 10 bases spanning the gap. Looked up from germline, CDR1 is SGDLS and CDR2 is YYNGEE. CDR3 length: 16 residues. CDR3 in DNA: TGTGCCAGCAGCGTAGAGGGGGGAAGCTCCTACAATGAGCAGTTCTTC. Translated, it gives CASSVEGGSSYNEQFF. The variable domain in full, completed from reference TRBV9 and TRBJ2-1, reads DSGVTQTPKHLITATGQRVTLRCSPRSGDLSVYWYQQSLDQGLQFLIQYYNGEERAKGNILERFSAQQFPDLHSELNLSSLELGDSALYFCASSVEGGSSYNEQFFGPGTRLTVL.

In this sample, this clonotype turned up many times. The chain has TRBV7-8 and TRBJ2-3; TRBD2 is a possible D gene (6 bases). Germline V gene data show CDR1 as SGHVS and CDR2 as FQNEAQ. The CDR3 covers 16 residues. Trimming took 5 bases from V and 0 from J, leaving 15 bases between them. This CDR3 reads CASSLLWGTSTDTQYF. In nucleotides, the CDR3 is TGTGCCAGCAGCCTCCTCTGGGGGACTAGCACAGATACGCAGTATTTT.